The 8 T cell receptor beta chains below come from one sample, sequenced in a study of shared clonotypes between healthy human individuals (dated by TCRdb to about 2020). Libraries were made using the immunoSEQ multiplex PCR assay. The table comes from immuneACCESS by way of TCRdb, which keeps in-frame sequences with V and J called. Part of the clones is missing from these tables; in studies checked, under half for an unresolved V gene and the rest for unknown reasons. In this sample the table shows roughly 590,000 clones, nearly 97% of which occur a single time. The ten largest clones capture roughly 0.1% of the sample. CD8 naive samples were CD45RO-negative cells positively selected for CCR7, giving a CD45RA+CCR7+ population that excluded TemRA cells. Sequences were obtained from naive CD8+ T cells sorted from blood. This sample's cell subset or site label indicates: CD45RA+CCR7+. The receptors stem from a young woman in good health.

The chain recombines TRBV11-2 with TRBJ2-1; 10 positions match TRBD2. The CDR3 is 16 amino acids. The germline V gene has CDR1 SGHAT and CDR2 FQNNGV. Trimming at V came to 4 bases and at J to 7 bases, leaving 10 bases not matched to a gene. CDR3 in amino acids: CASSSRASGSKNEQFF. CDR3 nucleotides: TGTGCCAGCAGCTCAAGGGCTAGCGGGAGTAAGAATGAGCAGTTCTTC. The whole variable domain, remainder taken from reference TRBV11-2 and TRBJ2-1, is EAGVAQSPRYKIIEKRQSVAFWCNPISGHATLYWYQQILGQGPKLLIQFQNNGVVDDSQLPKDRFSAERLKGVDSTLKIQPAKLEDSAVYLCASSSRASGSKNEQFFGPGTRLTVL.

This CDR3 is CASSLRSRSHEQYF. CDR3 DNA: TGTGCCAGCAGCTTAAGGAGTAGATCCCACGAGCAGTACTTC. The V call is TRBV7-2, the J call TRBJ2-5; no definite D call. The DNA end lines up better with TRBJ2-7; the J call may be wrong. The CDR3 contains 14 residues. Germline V gene sequence: CDR1 SGHTA, CDR2 FQGNSA.

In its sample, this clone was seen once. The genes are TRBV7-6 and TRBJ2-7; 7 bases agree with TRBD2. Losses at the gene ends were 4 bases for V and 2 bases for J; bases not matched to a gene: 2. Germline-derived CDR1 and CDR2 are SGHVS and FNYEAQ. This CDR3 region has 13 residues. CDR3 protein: CASSSGLPYEQYF. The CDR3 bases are TGTGCCAGCAGCTCGGGACTACCCTACGAGCAGTACTTC. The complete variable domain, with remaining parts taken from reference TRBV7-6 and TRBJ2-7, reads GAGVSQSPRYKVTKRGQDVALRCDPISGHVSLYWYRQALGQGPEFLTYFNYEAQQDKSGLPNDRFSAERPEGSISTLTIQRTEQRDSAMYRCASSSGLPYEQYFGPGTRLTVT.

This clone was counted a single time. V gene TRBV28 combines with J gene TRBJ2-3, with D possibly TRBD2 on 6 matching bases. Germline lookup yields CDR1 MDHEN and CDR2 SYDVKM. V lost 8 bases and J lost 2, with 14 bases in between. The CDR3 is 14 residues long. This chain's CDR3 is CASCTEGLTDTQYF. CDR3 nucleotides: TGTGCCAGCTGCACGGAGGGACTCACAGATACGCAGTATTTT.

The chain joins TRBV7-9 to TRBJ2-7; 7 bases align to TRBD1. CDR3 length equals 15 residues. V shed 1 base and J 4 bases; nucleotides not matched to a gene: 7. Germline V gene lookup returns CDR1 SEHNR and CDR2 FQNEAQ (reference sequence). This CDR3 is CASSLGQGTRYEQYF. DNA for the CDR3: TGTGCCAGCAGCTTAGGACAGGGAACGAGGTACGAGCAGTACTTC.

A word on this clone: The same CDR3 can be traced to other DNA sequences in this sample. Here the CDR3 DNA reads TGTGCCAGCAGCCTGACAGGATTCTACGAGCAGTACTTC. As protein: CASSLTGFYEQYF. V is TRBV11-2 and J is TRBJ2-7, with a tentative D call TRBD1 (6 bases). V dropped 5 bases and J dropped 3 bases, with 11 bases sitting between them. In germline, CDR1 is SGHAT, CDR2 FQNNGV. The CDR3 covers 13 residues. Full variable domain (missing parts from reference TRBV11-2 and TRBJ2-7): EAGVAQSPRYKIIEKRQSVAFWCNPISGHATLYWYQQILGQGPKLLIQFQNNGVVDDSQLPKDRFSAERLKGVDSTLKIQPAKLEDSAVYLCASSLTGFYEQYFGPGTRLTVT.

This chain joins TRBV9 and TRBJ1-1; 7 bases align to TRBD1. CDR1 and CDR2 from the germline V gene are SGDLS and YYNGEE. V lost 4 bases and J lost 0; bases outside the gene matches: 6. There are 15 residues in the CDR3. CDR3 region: CASSPGGQLNTEAFF. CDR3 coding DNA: TGTGCCAGCAGCCCAGGGGGACAGCTGAACACTGAAGCTTTCTTT.

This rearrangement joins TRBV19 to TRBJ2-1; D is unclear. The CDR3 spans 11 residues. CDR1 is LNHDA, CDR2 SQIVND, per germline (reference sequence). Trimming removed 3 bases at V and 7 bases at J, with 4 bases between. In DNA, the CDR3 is TGTGCCAGTAGTATGAGAAATGAGCAGTTCTTC. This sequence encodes CASSMRNEQFF.